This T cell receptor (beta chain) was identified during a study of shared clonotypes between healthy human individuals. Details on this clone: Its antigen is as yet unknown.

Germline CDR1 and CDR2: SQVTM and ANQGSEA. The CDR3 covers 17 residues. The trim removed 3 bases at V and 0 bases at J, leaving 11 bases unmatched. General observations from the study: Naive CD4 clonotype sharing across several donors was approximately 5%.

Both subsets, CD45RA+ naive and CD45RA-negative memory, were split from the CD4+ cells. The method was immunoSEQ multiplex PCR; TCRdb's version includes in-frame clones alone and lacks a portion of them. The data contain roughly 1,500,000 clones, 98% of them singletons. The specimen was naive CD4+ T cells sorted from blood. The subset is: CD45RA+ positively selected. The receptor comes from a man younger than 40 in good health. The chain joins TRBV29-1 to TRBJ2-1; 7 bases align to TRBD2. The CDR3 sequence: CSVDSGELASSYNEQFF. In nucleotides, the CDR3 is TGCAGCGTTGATTCCGGGGAACTAGCGAGCTCCTACAATGAGCAGTTCTTC.